The 18 T cell receptor beta chains given below trace back to one sample, sequenced in a study of shared clonotypes between healthy human individuals. Only in-frame clones appear in the TCRdb table, and some are missing; sequencing was by immunoSEQ multiplex PCR. Among some 1,100,000 clones listed, more than 75% were seen once. Sequenced: memory CD4+ T cells from PBMCs. Subset noted: CD45RA-negative fraction. The origin of the receptors is a man aged 18-30 years in good health. Some clones in this sample may be carry-over from other donors' samples.

This clone was counted only a few times. The CDR3 here is CASSKSGRGSYTEAFF. DNA for the CDR3: TGTGCCAGCAGTAAAAGCGGCCGGGGTTCCTACACTGAAGCTTTCTTT. The J gene is TRBJ1-1, the V gene TRBV4-2; no reliable D call. Germline loops: CDR1 LGHNA, CDR2 YNFKEQ. Trimming removed 6 bases from V and 3 bases from J, with 20 bases in between. This CDR3 is 16 amino acids long.

This clone was detected a few times. This sequence joins TRBV18 and TRBJ1-2; 10 bases match TRBD1. The CDR3 runs to 20 residues. The V segment lost 8 bases and the J segment 8 bases; nucleotides outside the gene matches: 29. Germline V lookup: CDR1 KGHSH, CDR2 LQKENI. The CDR3 nucleotides are TGTGCCAGCCTGCCCGGGACAGGGGAGAAACTGCCTATTGTCGGGGGCGGCTACACCTTC. Translation: CASLPGTGEKLPIVGGGYTF.

The chain recombines TRBV7-3 with TRBJ1-1; unclear D gene. V lost 2 bases and J lost 0, with 4 bases in between. The CDR3 contains 13 residues. CDR1 and CDR2 (germline): SGHTA, FQGTGA. CDR3 in DNA: TGTGCCAGCAGCTTAGGGATGAACACTGAAGCTTTCTTT. This translates into CASSLGMNTEAFF.

This clone came up once. This chain joins TRBV7-9 and TRBJ2-2; 7 positions match TRBD1. Germline lookup yields CDR1 SEHNR and CDR2 FQNEAQ (reference sequence). The CDR3 is 14 residues long. J lost 3 bases, V lost 4 bases, and 2 bases had no gene match. DNA for the CDR3: TGTGCCAGCAGCTACGACAGGGACACCGGGGAGCTGTTTTTT. This sequence encodes CASSYDRDTGELFF. Combining the CDR3 with reference TRBV7-9 and TRBJ2-2 gives the whole variable domain DTGVSQNPRHKITKRGQNVTFRCDPISEHNRLYWYRQTLGQGPEFLTYFQNEAQLEKSRLLSDRFSAERPKGSFSTLEIQRTEQGDSAMYLCASSYDRDTGELFFGEGSRLTVL.

The chain joins TRBV7-2 to TRBJ2-7; TRBD1 or TRBD2 may be the D gene (5 bases each). This CDR3 is built from 12 residues. Trimming shortened V by 4 bases and J by 7 bases, and 11 bases separated the two germline ends. CDR1 and CDR2 from the germline V gene are SGHTA and FQGNSA. For the CDR3, the DNA is TGTGCCAGCAGCTACTCTGGGGGAGAGCAGTACTTC. As protein: CASSYSGGEQYF. Drawing the rest from reference TRBV7-2 and TRBJ2-7, the complete variable domain is GAGVSQSPSNKVTEKGKDVELRCDPISGHTALYWYRQSLGQGLEFLIYFQGNSAPDKSGLPSDRFSAERTGGSVSTLTIQRTQQEDSAVYLCASSYSGGEQYFGPGTRLTVT.

J is TRBJ1-1 and V is TRBV18, with D uncertain. Germline values: CDR1 KGHSH, CDR2 LQKENI. The CDR3 totals 13 residues. V dropped 5 bases and J dropped 2 bases, with 9 bases sitting between them. CDR3 nucleotide sequence: TGTGCCAGCTCAGACGCCCTAAACACTGAAGCTTTCTTT. Amino acids: CASSDALNTEAFF.

This clone was observed once. The chain employs TRBV7-2 and TRBJ1-4, with D maybe TRBD1 (6 bases). The CDR3 extends over 16 amino acids. V lost 2 bases and J lost 8, with 18 bases in between. Germline loops: CDR1 SGHTA, CDR2 FQGNSA. The CDR3 region has the DNA TGTGCCAGCAGCTTAATGGGGTCAGGGGCGCCCGAAAAACTGTTTTTT. Translating gives CASSLMGSGAPEKLFF. The variable domain in full, completed from reference TRBV7-2 and TRBJ1-4, reads GAGVSQSPSNKVTEKGKDVELRCDPISGHTALYWYRQSLGQGLEFLIYFQGNSAPDKSGLPSDRFSAERTGGSVSTLTIQRTQQEDSAVYLCASSLMGSGAPEKLFFGSGTQLSVL.

This rearrangement joins TRBV27 to TRBJ2-2; D assignment may be TRBD1 or TRBD2 (6 bases each). V lost 3 bases and J 6 bases, leaving 11 bases between the germline ends. In germline, CDR1 is MNHEY, CDR2 SMNVEV (reference sequence). The CDR3 totals 14 residues. CDR3 amino acids: CASSFRGAAGELFF. The DNA of the CDR3 is TGTGCCAGCAGTTTTAGGGGGGCAGCCGGGGAGCTGTTTTTT.

The chain uses TRBV5-1 and TRBJ2-3, with a tentative D call TRBD2 (6 bases). CDR3 size: 14 residues. Per the germline V gene, CDR1 is SGHRS and CDR2 is YFSETQ. V was shortened by 4 bases and J by 5 bases, with 14 bases between the two germline ends. The CDR3 sequence is CASSQGLWGDTQYF. The CDR3 DNA reads as TGCGCCAGCAGCCAGGGACTGTGGGGAGATACGCAGTATTTT.

The gene calls are TRBV6-5 and TRBJ2-5; D tentatively reads TRBD1 or TRBD2 (5 bases each). The length of the CDR3 is 15 residues. CDR1 and CDR2 from the germline V gene are MNHEY and SVGAGI. The V gene lost 0 bases and the J gene lost 4 bases, with 12 bases spanning the gap. The CDR3 protein is CASSYSTAGRETQYF. In DNA, the CDR3 is TGTGCCAGCAGTTACTCGACGGCAGGGAGAGAGACCCAGTACTTC.

The genes are TRBV5-1 and TRBJ2-7, with D possibly matching TRBD1 (6 bases). The germline gives CDR1 SGHRS, CDR2 YFSETQ. Trimming removed 5 bases from V and 5 bases from J, with 14 bases in between. This CDR3 comprises 13 residues. CDR3 nucleotides: TGCGCCAGCAGTTCAGGGGTATGGGACGAGCAGTACTTC. Translating it yields CASSSGVWDEQYF.

The genes are TRBV18 and TRBJ2-6; the D is unclear. The CDR3 consists of 15 residues. Germline V gene data show CDR1 as KGHSH and CDR2 as LQKENI. V was shortened by 4 bases and J by 4 bases, with 11 bases between the two germline ends. The CDR3 reads CASSHGGKGANVLTF. Written as DNA, the CDR3 is TGTGCCAGCTCACACGGCGGTAAAGGGGCCAACGTCCTGACTTTC. Drawing the rest from reference TRBV18 and TRBJ2-6, the complete variable domain is NAGVMQNPRHLVRRRGQEARLRCSPMKGHSHVYWYRQLPEEGLKFMVYLQKENIIDESGMPKERFSAEFPKEGPSILRIQQVVRGDSAAYFCASSHGGKGANVLTFGAGSRLTVL.

The chain carries TRBV4-1 and TRBJ1-5, with no clear D. Trimming took off 1 base at V and 6 bases at J, with 7 bases between the two ends. Germline V gene lookup returns CDR1 MGHRA and CDR2 YSYEKL. CDR3 size: 13 residues. CDR3 bases: TGCGCCAGCAGCCAAGTCAGGTCTCAGCCCCAGCATTTT. Translation: CASSQVRSQPQHF.

The J gene is TRBJ2-3, the V gene TRBV7-2; D gene unclear. CDR1 SGHTA and CDR2 FQGNSA come from the germline V gene. This CDR3 contains 15 residues. The V end was cut by 2 bases, the J end by 2 bases, with 11 bases between. CDR3 DNA sequence: TGTGCCAGCAGCTTAAGTCGGCGGCCCACAGATACGCAGTATTTT. Its protein product is CASSLSRRPTDTQYF. Supplemented by reference TRBV7-2 and TRBJ2-3, the full variable domain reads GAGVSQSPSNKVTEKGKDVELRCDPISGHTALYWYRQSLGQGLEFLIYFQGNSAPDKSGLPSDRFSAERTGGSVSTLTIQRTQQEDSAVYLCASSLSRRPTDTQYFGPGTRLTVL.

This chain's CDR3 is CASSLHWVLGTPRSNQPQHF. The CDR3 DNA sequence: TGTGCCAGCAGTTTACATTGGGTCCTAGGTACGCCGAGGAGCAATCAGCCCCAGCATTTT. This chain joins TRBV28 and TRBJ1-5; D ambiguous. Germline values: CDR1 MDHEN, CDR2 SYDVKM. Trimming took off 2 bases at V and 1 base at J, with 24 bases between the two ends. There are 20 residues in the CDR3.

This clone has a handful of counts. The V gene is TRBV5-1, the J gene TRBJ2-1, with 8 positions matching TRBD2. The CDR3 is 14 residues long. Trimming took 3 bases from V and 8 from J; bases not matched to a gene: 7. Germline assignment: CDR1 SGHRS and CDR2 YFSETQ. The DNA for the CDR3 is TGCGCCAGCAGCTCGGGGACTAGGGCTGATGAGCAGTTCTTC. This encodes CASSSGTRADEQFF.

The chain carries TRBV15 and TRBJ1-4, with D tentatively TRBD1 (6 bases). This CDR3 has 13 residues. The germline V gene encodes CDR1 LNHNV and CDR2 YYDKDF (reference sequence). Trimming removed 5 bases at V and 8 bases at J, with 12 bases between. The CDR3 loop reads CATSLGAVEKLFF. The DNA for the CDR3 is TGTGCCACCAGCTTGGGGGCAGTCGAAAAACTGTTTTTT. Full variable domain (outside the CDR3, taken from reference TRBV15 and TRBJ1-4): DAMVIQNPRYQVTQFGKPVTLSCSQTLNHNVMYWYQQKSSQAPKLLFHYYDKDFNNEADTPDNFQSRRPNTSFCFLDIRSPGLGDTAMYLCATSLGAVEKLFFGSGTQLSVL.

A remark on this clone: A much more abundant neighbour one base away suggests this may be a read error. The J gene is TRBJ2-7, the V gene TRBV7-2, with D perhaps being TRBD1 or TRBD2 (5 bases each). With 5 bases removed from V and 0 bases from J, the gap between germline ends came to 11 bases. The CDR3 length is 14 residues. Germline-derived CDR1 and CDR2 are SGHTA and FQGNSA. CDR3 bases: TGTGCCAGCAGCCCCGCAGGGAGCTCCTACGAGCAGTACTTC. Amino acid sequence: CASSPAGSSYEQYF.